Shown below are 9 T cell receptor beta chains from a single sample sequenced in a study of cytomegalovirus exposure and HLA in healthy donors. With 60 Vbeta and 13 Jbeta primers, the PCR was carried out. The method was immunoSEQ multiplex PCR; TCRdb's version includes in-frame clones alone and lacks a portion of them. Its listing shows 70,000 to 90,000 clones. Sequencing was carried out using PBMCs. These receptors originate from a man between 18 and 29 years old in good health and CMV-seropositive.

J is TRBJ2-7 and V is TRBV6-1; 11 nucleotides agree with TRBD2. Per germline, CDR1 MNHNS and CDR2 SASEGT. The CDR3 runs 15 residues. V gave up 4 bases and J gave up 5 bases; unmatched junction bases: 7. CDR3 loop: CASSGTSGSVNEQYF. The CDR3 region has the DNA TGTGCCAGCAGTGGCACTAGCGGGAGCGTTAACGAGCAGTACTTC.

The genes are TRBV2 and TRBJ1-1; D is ambiguous. The length of the CDR3 is 15 residues. In germline, CDR1 is SNHLY, CDR2 FYNNEI. The ends were cut back, 3 bases at V and 1 base at J, with 12 bases in the middle. The CDR3 spells CASSEDRRGNTEAFF. Written as DNA, the CDR3 is TGTGCCAGCAGTGAGGATCGCCGGGGGAACACTGAAGCTTTCTTT.

This sequence joins TRBV20-1 and TRBJ2-5, with unresolved D. From germline, CDR1 is DFQATT and CDR2 SNEGSKA (reference sequence). V lost 6 bases and J lost 2, with 7 bases in between. This CDR3 region has 11 residues. Here the CDR3 DNA reads TGCAGTGCCCCGAGTCAAGAGACCCAGTACTTC. It specifies CSAPSQETQYF.

The V and J genes are TRBV19 and TRBJ1-2; a weak D match, TRBD1 (5 bases). The CDR3 runs to 17 residues. Trimming left V 3 bases short and J 0 bases short, with 17 bases between. Germline CDR1 is LNHDA and CDR2 is SQIVND (reference sequence). The CDR3 loop is CASSIPRWQGPNYGYTF. The CDR3, as DNA: TGTGCCAGTAGTATCCCCCGTTGGCAGGGCCCTAACTATGGCTACACCTTC.

The V call is TRBV30, the J call TRBJ2-5; the match to TRBD2 covers 8 bases. With 2 bases clipped from V and 8 bases from J, the junction kept 7 bases outside the gene matches. In germline, CDR1 is GTSNPN, CDR2 SVGIG (reference sequence). The CDR3 runs 13 residues. The chain's CDR3 is CAWSSAGGKTQYF. The CDR3, as DNA: TGTGCCTGGAGTTCGGCGGGGGGCAAAACCCAGTACTTC.

V is TRBV6-5 and J is TRBJ2-1; TRBD2 might be the D (5 bases). The germline gives CDR1 MNHEY, CDR2 SVGAGI. The CDR3 is 13 residues long. Trimming stripped 7 bases from V and 8 bases from J, with 15 bases between. This CDR3 reads CASIWAGPDEQFF. DNA for the CDR3: TGTGCCAGCATTTGGGCGGGTCCGGATGAGCAGTTCTTC.

The CDR3 region is CASSERQGTGTEAFF. CDR3 bases: TGTGCCAGCAGCGAGAGACAGGGAACCGGCACTGAAGCTTTCTTT. The chain combines TRBV9 with TRBJ1-1, with TRBD1 identical over 7 bases. The CDR3 totals 15 residues. With 3 bases clipped from V and 4 bases from J, the junction kept 9 bases outside the gene matches. Germline CDR1 and CDR2: SGDLS and YYNGEE.

The CDR3 loop is CASSGLAGVSGELFF. CDR3 nucleotides: TGTGCCAGCAGCGGACTAGCGGGAGTTTCGGGGGAGCTGTTTTTT. This chain joins TRBV6-1 and TRBJ2-2; 13 bases align to TRBD2. There are 15 residues in the CDR3. Germline trimming cut 6 bases from V and 8 bases from J; bases unmatched to any gene: 6. Germline V gene data show CDR1 as MNHNS and CDR2 as SASEGT.

The chain recombines TRBV21-1 with TRBJ2-3; the table's D gene call, TRBD2, was not cross checked with the DNA. TRBV21-1 counts as a pseudogene. The CDR3 consists of 16 residues. The DNA for the CDR3 is TGTGCCAGCAGCAAAAGGGTACCGGGAAACAAAGATACGCAGTATTTT. This translates into CASSKRVPGNKDTQYF.